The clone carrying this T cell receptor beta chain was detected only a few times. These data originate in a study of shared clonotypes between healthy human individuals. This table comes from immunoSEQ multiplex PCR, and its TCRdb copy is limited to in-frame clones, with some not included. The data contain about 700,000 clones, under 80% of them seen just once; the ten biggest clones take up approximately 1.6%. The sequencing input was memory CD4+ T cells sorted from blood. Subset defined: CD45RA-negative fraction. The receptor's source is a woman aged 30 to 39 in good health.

The CDR3 DNA sequence: TGTGCCAGCAGTAGGCCAGCTAATCAGCCCCAGCATTTT. Translated: CASSRPANQPQHF. V and J are TRBV28 and TRBJ1-5; D is uncertain. The CDR3 loop spans 13 amino acids. Trimming left V 5 bases short and J 4 bases short, with 9 bases between. Germline V CDR1 and CDR2: MDHEN, SYDVKM. The full variable domain, its missing parts supplied by reference TRBV28 and TRBJ1-5, is DVKVTQSSRYLVKRTGEKVFLECVQDMDHENMFWYRQDPGLGLRLIYFSYDVKMKEKGDIPEGYSVSREKKERFSLILESASTNQTSMYLCASSRPANQPQHFGDGTRLSIL.